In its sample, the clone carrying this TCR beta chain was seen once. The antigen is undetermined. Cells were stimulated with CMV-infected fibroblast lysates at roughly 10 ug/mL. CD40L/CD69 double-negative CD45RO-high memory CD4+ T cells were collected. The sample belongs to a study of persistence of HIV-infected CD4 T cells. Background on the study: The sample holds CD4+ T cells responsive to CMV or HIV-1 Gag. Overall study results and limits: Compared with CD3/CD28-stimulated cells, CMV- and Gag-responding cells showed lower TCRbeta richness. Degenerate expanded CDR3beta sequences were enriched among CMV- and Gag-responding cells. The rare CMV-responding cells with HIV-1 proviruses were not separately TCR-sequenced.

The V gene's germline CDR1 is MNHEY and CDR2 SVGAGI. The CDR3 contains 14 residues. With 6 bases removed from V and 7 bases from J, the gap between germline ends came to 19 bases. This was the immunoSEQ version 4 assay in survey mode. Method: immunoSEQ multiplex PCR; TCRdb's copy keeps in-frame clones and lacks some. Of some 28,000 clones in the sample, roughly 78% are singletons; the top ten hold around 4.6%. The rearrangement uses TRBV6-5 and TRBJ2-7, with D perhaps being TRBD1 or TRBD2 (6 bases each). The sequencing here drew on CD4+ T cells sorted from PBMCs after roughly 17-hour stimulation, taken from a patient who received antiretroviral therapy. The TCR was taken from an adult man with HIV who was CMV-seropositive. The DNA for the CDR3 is TGTGCCAGCAGGAAGGAGGGGGTCTACAGGGAGCAGTACTTC. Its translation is CASRKEGVYREQYF.